This TCR beta chain was found in a study of T cell responses to AZD1222 COVID-19 vaccine. With respect to this clone: The antigen is unknown.

Whole-study findings and limits: The peak T cell response came first, and repertoires were sampled only after it. Spike-specific TCR depth and breadth grew after two AZD1222 doses.

There are 13 residues in the CDR3. Sequencing was performed with immunoSEQ multiplex PCR; in TCRdb, only in-frame clones are kept and a portion is missing. The table has 89,000 or so clones, 85% to 90% seen once. The sequenced sample was peripheral blood, obtained 28 days after the second AZD1222 dose. This clonotype originated in an adult who received the AZD1222 COVID-19 vaccine. The J gene is TRBJ1-6, the V gene TRBV21-1. TRBV21-1 is assigned pseudogene status. CDR3 DNA sequence: TGTGCCAGCGTCTATGGGACGGATGACACCCTCCACTTT. Protein: CASVYGTDDTLHF.